Below, 19 T cell receptor beta chains from the same sample are listed, as sequenced in a study of neoadjuvant nivolumab and ipilimumab in lung cancer. Produced via immunoSEQ multiplex PCR; TCRdb's table is partial and in-frame only. The repertoire holds some 50,000 clones, with around 89% as singletons. Sequences were derived from blood, sampled before neoadjuvant nivolumab, alone or with ipilimumab. The receptors shown here come from an adult with non-small cell lung cancer. Some clones in this sample may be carry-over from other donors' samples.

This clone was seen only a few times. V usage is TRBV7-9 and J usage is TRBJ1-2; the D is unclear. Germline CDR1 and CDR2: SEHNR and FQNEAQ (reference sequence). V was shortened by 4 bases and J by 6 bases, with 12 bases between the two germline ends. The CDR3 is 13 residues long. Here the CDR3 reads CASSSGDYDGYTF. The CDR3 coding sequence is TGTGCCAGCAGCTCGGGAGACTACGATGGCTACACCTTC.

The V and J genes are TRBV6-5 and TRBJ2-7; 11 bases align to TRBD2. The CDR3 extends over 15 amino acids. J was trimmed by 2 bases and V by 2 bases; bases with no gene match: 2. Per germline, CDR1 MNHEY and CDR2 SVGAGI. CDR3 DNA sequence: TGTGCCAGCAGTTACGGTAGCGGGAGGGCCTACGAGCAGTACTTC. Translating it yields CASSYGSGRAYEQYF.

Comments on this clone: One junction end disagrees with the germline gene, perhaps due to a read error. The genes are TRBV7-3 and TRBJ2-7; TRBD1 matches at 7 bases. Germline V gene sequence: CDR1 SGHTA, CDR2 FQGTGA. This CDR3 spans 13 amino acids. The CDR3 sequence is CASSVTRDSEQYF. As DNA, the CDR3 is TGTGCCAGCAGCGTAACTCGGGACAGCGAGCAGTACTTC.

This chain uses TRBV11-2 with TRBJ2-2; possible D gene TRBD2, 6 bases. Germline values: CDR1 SGHAT, CDR2 FQNNGV. This CDR3 spans 14 amino acids. The V and J ends lost 1 base and 4 bases respectively, with 7 bases between them. The CDR3 loop is CASSLAGVTGELFF. In DNA form, the CDR3 reads TGTGCCAGCAGCTTAGCGGGAGTCACCGGGGAGCTGTTTTTT.

The chain carries TRBV25-1 and TRBJ1-2; no clear D gene. V lost 9 bases, J lost 2 bases, and 19 bases lay in between. The CDR3 length is 15 residues. Germline CDR1 and CDR2: MGHDK and SYGVNS. For the CDR3, the DNA is TGTGCCAGTCTCGATCACGGAGGAACCAACTATGGCTACACCTTC. It codes for CASLDHGGTNYGYTF.

The genes are TRBV7-3 and TRBJ2-3; no clear D. V lost 2 bases to trimming and J lost 4 bases, with 7 bases between them. This CDR3 has 13 residues. Germline V gives CDR1 SGHTA, CDR2 FQGTGA. The CDR3 DNA is TGTGCCAGCAGCTTAGACCATCCAGATACGCAGTATTTT. Amino acids: CASSLDHPDTQYF.

The chain couples TRBV6-5 to TRBJ2-7; 9 nucleotides match TRBD1. CDR3 size: 16 residues. V dropped 2 bases and J dropped 2; count of bases not matched to a gene: 7. CDR1 is MNHEY and CDR2 is SVGAGI in the germline V gene. In DNA form, the CDR3 reads TGTGCCAGCAGTTACCGATCCGGGACAGGGACCTACGAGCAGTACTTC. Its translation: CASSYRSGTGTYEQYF.

J is TRBJ2-3 and V is TRBV4-1; D is perhaps TRBD1 (6 bases). This CDR3 contains 14 residues. Germline V gives CDR1 MGHRA, CDR2 YSYEKL. Between the trimmed V and J ends, which lost 3 bases and 4 bases, there was a span of 11 bases. CDR3 residues: CASSQVTGSDTQYF. The CDR3 DNA follows: TGCGCCAGCAGCCAGGTCACAGGGTCAGATACGCAGTATTTT.

This chain joins TRBV9 and TRBJ1-2; D gene ambiguous. The CDR3 sequence is 14 residues long. Looked up from germline, CDR1 is SGDLS and CDR2 is YYNGEE. V lost 2 bases and J 3 bases, leaving 11 bases between the germline ends. The CDR3 bases are TGTGCCAGCAGCGTCGCCGAGGTTGACTATGGCTACACCTTC. As protein: CASSVAEVDYGYTF.

The chain is built from TRBV7-2 and TRBJ2-1; D not resolved. From germline, CDR1 is SGHTA and CDR2 FQGNSA. V was clipped by 5 bases and J by 0 bases, with 11 bases between them. The CDR3 runs 15 residues. The CDR3 bases are TGTGCCAGCAGCCCTAGAGGTAACTCCTACAATGAGCAGTTCTTC. It specifies CASSPRGNSYNEQFF.

This chain uses TRBV6-4 with TRBJ2-1; 10 nucleotides match TRBD2. Trimming took 2 bases from V and 9 from J; bases not matched to a gene: 7. The germline V gene encodes CDR1 MRHNA and CDR2 SNTAGT. The CDR3 extends over 15 amino acids. CDR3 DNA: TGTGCCAGCAGTGACGGCCTAGCGGGAGCCACTGAGCAGTTCTTC. Protein: CASSDGLAGATEQFF.

This clone was recorded once. The chain couples TRBV7-2 to TRBJ2-7; D gene unclear. The CDR3 runs to 13 residues. Trimming took off 2 bases at V and 6 bases at J, with 11 bases between the two ends. Germline CDR1 is SGHTA and CDR2 is FQGNSA. The CDR3 spells CASSLKQNSEQYF. The CDR3, as DNA: TGTGCCAGCAGCTTAAAGCAGAATTCCGAGCAGTACTTC.

The genes are TRBV15 and TRBJ1-2, with a weak D call TRBD1 (6 bases). From germline, CDR1 is LNHNV and CDR2 YYDKDF (reference sequence). This CDR3 has 14 residues. The V and J ends lost 7 bases and 2 bases respectively, with 14 bases between them. The CDR3 is CATTPDRTNYGYTF. The DNA for the CDR3 is TGTGCCACCACCCCAGACAGGACCAACTATGGCTACACCTTC.

The rearrangement links TRBV7-2 to TRBJ2-5; no definite D call. The V gene lost 1 base and the J gene lost 5 bases, with 5 bases spanning the gap. This CDR3 has 12 amino acids. Germline V gene sequence: CDR1 SGHTA, CDR2 FQGNSA. The CDR3 sequence: CASSLDRETQYF. The CDR3 region has the DNA TGTGCCAGCAGCTTAGACCGGGAGACCCAGTACTTC.

The V gene is TRBV11-2, the J gene TRBJ2-2, with D maybe TRBD1 (6 bases). Germline CDR1 reads SGHAT; CDR2 reads FQNNGV. The CDR3 covers 15 residues. With 5 bases removed from V and 4 bases from J, the gap between germline ends came to 14 bases. The CDR3 region has the DNA TGTGCCAGCAGCACCCGGACAGCTCCCACCGGGGAGCTGTTTTTT. This codes for CASSTRTAPTGELFF.

The chain employs TRBV2 and TRBJ2-7; D gene uncertain. The CDR3 has 12 residues. V was pared by 5 bases and J by 0 bases, with 5 bases between. The V gene's germline CDR1 is SNHLY and CDR2 FYNNEI. This chain's CDR3 is CASSPRSYEQYF. In DNA form, the CDR3 reads TGTGCCAGCAGTCCCCGCTCCTACGAGCAGTACTTC.

V usage is TRBV5-1 and J usage is TRBJ2-7, with 8 bases matching TRBD1. The CDR3 spans 16 residues. Germline assignment: CDR1 SGHRS and CDR2 YFSETQ. J gave up 0 bases and V 2 bases, and 7 bases lay outside the gene matches. CDR3 coding DNA: TGCGCCAGCAGCTTCCCAGGACAGGGAAGCTCCTACGAGCAGTACTTC. It encodes CASSFPGQGSSYEQYF.

The chain uses TRBV19 and TRBJ2-6, with unresolved D. The ends were cut back, 5 bases at V and 2 bases at J, with 10 bases in the middle. CDR3 length: 15 amino acids. CDR1 is LNHDA and CDR2 is SQIVND in the germline V gene (reference sequence). The CDR3: CASSPQSPGANVLTF. In DNA form, the CDR3 reads TGTGCCAGTAGTCCCCAAAGCCCTGGGGCCAACGTCCTGACTTTC.

This rearrangement joins TRBV7-9 to TRBJ2-7, with TRBD2 matching 8 bases. The CDR3 is 16 residues long. Germline V gene lookup returns CDR1 SEHNR and CDR2 FQNEAQ (reference sequence). With V trimmed by 1 base and J by 0 bases, 5 bases remained unmatched. CDR3 protein: CASSLGSGGSSYEQYF. Here the CDR3 DNA reads TGTGCCAGCAGCTTAGGAAGCGGGGGCAGCTCCTACGAGCAGTACTTC.